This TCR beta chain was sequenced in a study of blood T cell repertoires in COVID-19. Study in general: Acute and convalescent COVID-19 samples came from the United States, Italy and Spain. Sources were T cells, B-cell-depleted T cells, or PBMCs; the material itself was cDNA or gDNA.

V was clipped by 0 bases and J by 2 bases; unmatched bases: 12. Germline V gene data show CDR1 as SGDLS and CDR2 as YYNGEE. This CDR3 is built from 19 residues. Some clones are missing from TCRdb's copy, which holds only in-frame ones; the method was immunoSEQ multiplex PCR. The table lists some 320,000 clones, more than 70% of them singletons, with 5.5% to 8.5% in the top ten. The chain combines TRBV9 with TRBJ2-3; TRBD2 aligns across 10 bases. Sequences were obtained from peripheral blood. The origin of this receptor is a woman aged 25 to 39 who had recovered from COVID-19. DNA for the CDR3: TGTGCCAGCAGCGTAGACGGTAGCGGGGGGTCTTCCCCCACAGATACGCAGTATTTT. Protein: CASSVDGSGGSSPTDTQYF. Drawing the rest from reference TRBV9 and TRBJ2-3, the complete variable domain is DSGVTQTPKHLITATGQRVTLRCSPRSGDLSVYWYQQSLDQGLQFLIQYYNGEERAKGNILERFSAQQFPDLHSELNLSSLELGDSALYFCASSVDGSGGSSPTDTQYFGPGTRLTVL.